Given below is one TCR beta chain in context. The data originate from a study of blood T cell repertoires in COVID-19. Here immunoSEQ multiplex PCR was the method, and the copy in TCRdb shows in-frame clones only, minus some. The profile shows 250,000 to 350,000 clones, roughly four fifths of them singletons. The CDR3 is made up of 16 amino acids. Germline CDR1 is MNHNY and CDR2 is SVGAGI (reference sequence). V lost 6 bases to trimming and J lost 7 bases; unmatched junction nucleotides: 16. The chain carries TRBV6-6 and TRBJ2-7, with 9 bases fitting TRBD1. Sequencing was done on a sample of peripheral blood. This receptor was identified in a person between 65 and 80 years old with COVID-19, enrolled during active disease. The CDR3 sequence: CASSLPPDRGQGEQYF. As DNA, the CDR3 is TGTGCCAGCAGCCTACCCCCGGACAGGGGACAAGGGGAGCAGTACTTC.